The 24 T cell receptor beta chains below come from one sample, sequenced in a study of T cell repertoires in cytomegalovirus infection. A single record per CDR3 protein comes from TCRdb applying MiXCR to the reads. The sample yields 600,000 to 800,000 distinct CDR3 sequences, approximately 24% seen once. The sequenced sample consisted of CD8+ T cells from PBMCs. These TCRs come from a human donor in good health (CMV status not recorded). Some clones in this sample may be carry-over from other donors' samples.

Only one count was recorded for this clonotype. DNA of the CDR3: TGTGCCACCAGCAGAGATGTGCGGGGGAAGAACACTGAAGCTTTCTTT. It specifies CATSRDVRGKNTEAFF. The chain couples TRBV15 to TRBJ1-1; weak D call: TRBD1 (5 bases). The length of the CDR3 is 16 residues. Trimming cost V 0 bases and J 1 base, with 12 bases left between them. The germline V gene encodes CDR1 LNHNV and CDR2 YYDKDF (reference sequence).

This CDR3 reads CASPGGAGNTIYF. The CDR3 DNA is TGTGCCAGCCCAGGGGGCGCAGGAAACACCATATATTTT. The rearrangement joins TRBV2 to TRBJ1-3; 8 bases are a match to TRBD1. CDR1 is SNHLY and CDR2 is FYNNEI in the germline V gene. CDR3 length: 13 residues. The J segment lost 4 bases and the V segment lost 8 bases, leaving 4 bases of the junction unmatched.

Regarding this clonotype: A read error may explain this, as a much larger clone is one base away. This rearrangement joins TRBV7-9 to TRBJ2-5; tentative D call: TRBD1 (6 bases). Germline V gives CDR1 SEHNR, CDR2 FQNEAQ (reference sequence). The CDR3 has 16 amino acids. The CDR3 reads CANSLDGGAGAETQYF. CDR3 DNA: TGTGCCAACAGCTTGGATGGGGGCGCAGGGGCAGAGACCCAGTACTTC.

This clonotype was counted between two and nine times. This chain uses TRBV28 with TRBJ2-2, with TRBD2 matching over 13 bases. The CDR3 contains 24 residues. J lost 3 bases, V lost 1 base, and 23 bases had no gene match. The germline V gene encodes CDR1 MDHEN and CDR2 SYDVKM. DNA for the CDR3: TGTGCCAGCAGTTTATTGTGGGGAACCCGACTAGCGGGGGGACCCACGGCGGACACCGGGGAGCTGTTTTTT. This gives the protein CASSLLWGTRLAGGPTADTGELFF.

The rearrangement links TRBV29-1 to TRBJ1-2; possible D gene TRBD1, 6 bases. Trimming shortened V by 3 bases and J by 6 bases, and 11 bases separated the two germline ends. Germline values: CDR1 SQVTM, CDR2 ANQGSEA. CDR3 size: 12 residues. The CDR3 protein is CSVDQGRHGYTF. CDR3 coding DNA: TGCAGCGTTGATCAGGGGAGGCATGGCTACACCTTC.

This clonotype was observed a few times. The V and J genes are TRBV7-9 and TRBJ2-7; no firm D call. CDR3 length equals 13 residues. V lost 5 bases and J lost 0, with 8 bases in between. CDR1 is SEHNR, CDR2 FQNEAQ, per germline (reference sequence). The CDR3 reads CASSPTNSYEQYF. DNA for the CDR3: TGTGCCAGCAGCCCTACAAACTCCTACGAGCAGTACTTC.

This clonotype was counted only a few times. The chain employs TRBV28 and TRBJ2-5; a possible D gene is TRBD1 (5 bases). The CDR3 sequence is 14 residues long. The V end lost 5 bases, the J end lost 5 bases, and 15 bases lay between the germline ends. The germline CDR1 and CDR2 sequences are MDHEN and SYDVKM. CDR3 nucleotide sequence: TGTGCCAGCAGTAGAAGGGGTAGTAGCGAGACCCAGTACTTC. Its protein product is CASSRRGSSETQYF.

The chain is built from TRBV29-1 and TRBJ1-2; TRBD1 aligns across 12 bases. The J segment lost 8 bases and the V segment lost 4 bases, leaving 8 bases of the junction unmatched. This CDR3 contains 14 residues. The germline V gene has CDR1 SQVTM and CDR2 ANQGSEA. CDR3 sequence reads: CSVVGQGAREGYTF. In DNA, the CDR3 is TGCAGCGTTGTGGGACAGGGGGCAAGGGAGGGCTACACCTTC.

With respect to this clonotype: The germline gene is not matched at one end of the junction; a read error may be the cause. The genes are TRBV4-1 and TRBJ1-2; D might be TRBD1 (5 bases). The CDR3 is 16 amino acids. The V gene's germline CDR1 is MGHRA and CDR2 YSYEKL. The CDR3 region has the DNA TGTGCCAGCAGCCAAGATGGAGGGGTATTTGGCTATGGCTACACCTTC. The encoded protein is CASSQDGGVFGYGYTF.

This clonotype has only a few counts. The V call is TRBV14, the J call TRBJ2-2; D unresolved. This CDR3 has 14 amino acids. The ends were cut back, 4 bases at V and 5 bases at J, with 11 bases in the middle. The germline V gene has CDR1 SGHDN and CDR2 FVKESK. In DNA form, the CDR3 reads TGTGCCAGCAGCCGGTTCGAGGTGACCGGGGAGCTGTTTTTT. Translated: CASSRFEVTGELFF.

J is TRBJ2-3 and V is TRBV2; the match to TRBD1 covers 8 bases. This CDR3 contains 11 residues. Looked up from germline, CDR1 is SNHLY and CDR2 is FYNNEI. In nucleotides, the CDR3 is TGTGTCACGGACAGGGCAGATACGCAGTATTTT. Amino acid sequence: CVTDRADTQYF.

This clonotype was found once. The chain is built from TRBV14 and TRBJ1-1, with no clear D. Trimming took off 0 bases at V and 7 bases at J, with 15 bases between the two ends. CDR1 is SGHDN and CDR2 is FVKESK in the germline V gene. The CDR3 length is 15 residues. The CDR3 here is CASSQDPGGEHEAFF. CDR3 in DNA: TGTGCCAGCAGCCAAGATCCTGGAGGTGAACATGAAGCTTTCTTT.

V and J are TRBV12-3 or TRBV12-4 and TRBJ1-2; no clear D. This CDR3 has 13 amino acids. The V gene lost 1 base and the J gene lost 9 bases, with 12 bases spanning the gap. CDR3 nucleotides: TGTGCCAGCAGTTTAGGAGGGCCTTTTCGCTACACCTTC. Amino acids: CASSLGGPFRYTF.

This clonotype appeared a few times. This chain joins TRBV7-9 and TRBJ2-5; no firm D call. Trimming took off 7 bases at V and 1 base at J, with 13 bases between the two ends. This CDR3 comprises 14 residues. Germline CDR1 and CDR2: SEHNR and FQNEAQ (reference sequence). The DNA for the CDR3 is TGTGCCAGCAAAAGGGCCGGTAGCCAAGAGACCCAGTACTTC. This encodes CASKRAGSQETQYF. Full variable domain (missing parts from reference TRBV7-9 and TRBJ2-5): DTGVSQNPRHKITKRGQNVTFRCDPISEHNRLYWYRQTLGQGPEFLTYFQNEAQLEKSRLLSDRFSAERPKGSFSTLEIQRTEQGDSAMYLCASKRAGSQETQYFGPGTRLLVL.

V and J are TRBV20-1 and TRBJ1-1, with D hard to call. Germline V gives CDR1 DFQATT, CDR2 SNEGSKA (reference sequence). The CDR3 is 13 residues long. V shed 1 base and J shed 11 bases, with 17 bases lying between them. CDR3 DNA sequence: TGCAGTGCTAGAGCCCCAGAGGATGTTTTTGCTTTCTTT. Encoded protein: CSARAPEDVFAFF.

Worth noting for this clonotype: A much larger clone differs from this one at a single base, so this may be a read error. No conserved phenylalanine or tryptophan is present at the end of the CDR3, so a read error is the likely explanation. The CDR3: CASSPQVGRETQYC. The CDR3 DNA follows: TGTGCCAGCAGCCCCCAGGTGGGGCGAGAGACCCAGTACTGC. The chain combines TRBV5-6 with TRBJ2-5; D possibly corresponds to TRBD1 (5 bases). This CDR3 is built from 14 residues. Germline-derived CDR1 and CDR2 are SGHDT and YYEEEE. The V and J ends lost 4 bases and 4 bases respectively, with 14 bases between them.

This clonotype has a count of ten or more. The V and J genes are TRBV27 and TRBJ2-5; the match to TRBD2 covers 11 bases. The CDR3 totals 15 residues. The ends lost 6 bases at V and 1 base at J; junction bases unmatched: 4. In germline, CDR1 is MNHEY, CDR2 SMNVEV (reference sequence). For the CDR3, the DNA is TGTGCCAGCAGCTCCCTAGCGGGGGGCCAAGAGACCCAGTACTTC. Translated: CASSSLAGGQETQYF.

This clonotype appeared many times. The CDR3 DNA follows: TGTGCCAGCAGTTCTGGTTACTACACCTACAATGAGCAGTTCTTC. Protein sequence: CASSSGYYTYNEQFF. The gene calls are TRBV12-3 or TRBV12-4 and TRBJ2-1; D gene unclear. The CDR3 runs 15 residues. Trimming removed 4 bases from V and 2 bases from J, with 12 bases in between.

This clonotype came up a few times. The rearrangement uses TRBV5-6 and TRBJ2-7; D remains unclear. Germline V lookup: CDR1 SGHDT, CDR2 YYEEEE. The V end lost 0 bases, the J end lost 4 bases, and 14 bases lay between the germline ends. The CDR3 is 15 amino acids. CDR3 sequence (DNA): TGTGCCAGCAGCTTGGGGGTAAATTTCATATACGAGCAGTACGTC. Translation gives CASSLGVNFIYEQYV.

Turning to this clonotype: A read error may explain this, as a much larger clone is one base away. The gene calls are TRBV9 and TRBJ2-7, with D perhaps given as TRBD1 or TRBD2 (5 bases each). Germline V lookup: CDR1 SGDLS, CDR2 YYNGEE. The CDR3 is 13 residues long. DNA for the CDR3: TGTTCCAGCAGCGCCGGGACCTCGGGCGAGCAGTACGTC. It yields the protein CSSSAGTSGEQYV.

This clonotype was observed at least ten times. The rearrangement links TRBV12-3 or TRBV12-4 to TRBJ2-1, with 10 bases matching TRBD2. The length of the CDR3 is 15 residues. V lost 5 bases to trimming and J lost 5 bases; unmatched junction nucleotides: 6. CDR3 loop: CASSPRSGGDNEQFF. DNA of the CDR3: TGTGCCAGCAGTCCACGCAGCGGGGGGGACAATGAGCAGTTCTTC.

The chain carries TRBV20-1 and TRBJ2-7, with D perhaps TRBD2 (5 bases). The germline V and J ends were trimmed by 1 base and 7 bases, with 14 bases remaining between them. The CDR3 has 13 residues. Germline-derived CDR1 and CDR2 are DFQATT and SNEGSKA (reference sequence). Here the CDR3 reads CSARARGRREQYF. In DNA, the CDR3 is TGCAGTGCTAGAGCGAGAGGGAGAAGGGAGCAGTACTTC.

The gene calls are TRBV4-1 and TRBJ2-5; TRBD1 is a possible D gene (5 bases). Trimming shortened V by 5 bases and J by 5 bases, and 15 bases separated the two germline ends. This CDR3 is built from 14 residues. The germline CDR1 and CDR2 sequences are MGHRA and YSYEKL. For the CDR3, the DNA is TGCGCCAGCAGCGTCAGGGAATACAGGGAGACCCAGTACTTC. Its protein is CASSVREYRETQYF.

This clonotype occurred many times. The chain uses TRBV7-2 and TRBJ1-1; D unresolved. V was clipped by 4 bases and J by 2 bases, with 14 bases between them. Germline loops: CDR1 SGHTA, CDR2 FQGNSA. The length of the CDR3 is 15 residues. CDR3 DNA sequence: TGTGCCAGCAGCTCGGACCTGGGAGGTAACACTGAAGCTTTCTTT. Amino acid sequence: CASSSDLGGNTEAFF.